What follows are 15 T cell receptor beta chains derived from one specimen sequenced in a study of PD-1 blockade in classical Hodgkin lymphoma. Every one of the patients relapsed after autologous stem cell transplantation (brentuximab vedotin exposure was variable). Libraries were prepared by immunoSEQ multiplex PCR; TCRdb keeps only in-frame clonotypes and omits some of them. Counted here are around 28,000 clones, approximately 70% occurring once; the ten biggest clones make up about 24%. The material sequenced was peripheral blood mononuclear cells (PBMCs), taken before the second cycle of nivolumab. The origin of the receptors is a human donor with classical Hodgkin lymphoma.

This clone occurred many times. V and J are TRBV18 and TRBJ2-2, with 9 bases lining up with TRBD1. The junction had 9 bases not matched to a gene; V was cut back by 6 bases and J by 4 bases. Looked up from germline, CDR1 is KGHSH and CDR2 is LQKENI. There are 16 residues in the CDR3. The CDR3 sequence is CASSQVGTGTTGELFF. In DNA, the CDR3 is TGTGCCAGCTCGCAGGTTGGGACAGGGACCACCGGGGAGCTGTTTTTT.

This chain connects TRBV6-1 to TRBJ2-3; D ambiguous. The V end lost 8 bases, the J end lost 2 bases, and 14 bases lay between the germline ends. CDR1 and CDR2 from the germline V gene are MNHNS and SASEGT. This CDR3 has 14 amino acids. This chain's CDR3 is CASETSDSTDTQYF. The CDR3 DNA reads TGTGCCAGCGAGACCTCAGACTCCACAGATACGCAGTATTTT.

The V call is TRBV19, the J call TRBJ1-5, with D uncertain. The V end was cut by 10 bases, the J end by 2 bases, with 21 bases between. The germline V gene encodes CDR1 LNHDA and CDR2 SQIVND (reference sequence). This CDR3 region has 16 residues. Written as DNA, the CDR3 is TGTGCCACCCACGTGTTGGGAGTACTTGGCAATCAGCCCCAGCATTTT. Its protein product is CATHVLGVLGNQPQHF.

This chain uses TRBV9 with TRBJ2-5; a possible D gene is TRBD1 (5 bases). This CDR3 comprises 15 residues. CDR1 and CDR2 from the germline V gene are SGDLS and YYNGEE. V was clipped by 3 bases and J by 0 bases, with 12 bases between them. The CDR3 DNA reads TGTGCCAGCAGCGCCTTCCTGACAGACCAAGAGACCCAGTACTTC. This sequence encodes CASSAFLTDQETQYF. Using reference TRBV9 and TRBJ2-5 for the parts outside the CDR3, the full variable domain is DSGVTQTPKHLITATGQRVTLRCSPRSGDLSVYWYQQSLDQGLQFLIQYYNGEERAKGNILERFSAQQFPDLHSELNLSSLELGDSALYFCASSAFLTDQETQYFGPGTRLLVL.

This clone was seen only a few times. This rearrangement joins TRBV25-1 to TRBJ1-2, with 8 bases aligning to TRBD1. CDR1 MGHDK and CDR2 SYGVNS come from the germline V gene. This CDR3 contains 14 residues. Trimming removed 5 bases from V and 8 bases from J; junction bases left unmatched: 10. CDR3 protein: CASSPRTGIGGYTF. For the CDR3, the DNA is TGTGCCAGCAGTCCTCGGACAGGGATAGGGGGCTACACCTTC.

The rearrangement uses TRBV6-5 and TRBJ1-1; no clear D gene. CDR3 length: 14 amino acids. Germline lookup yields CDR1 MNHEY and CDR2 SVGAGI. Trimming shortened V by 3 bases and J by 0 bases, and 8 bases separated the two germline ends. In DNA form, the CDR3 reads TGTGCCAGCAGTTATGGCCCTTTGAACACTGAAGCTTTCTTT. Its protein product is CASSYGPLNTEAFF.

Many counts were recorded for this clone. The chain is built from TRBV7-8 and TRBJ2-2, with a possible D match to TRBD2 (5 bases). The CDR3 runs to 16 residues. V was cut by 2 bases and J by 6 bases, with 16 bases left in between. In germline, CDR1 is SGHVS, CDR2 FQNEAQ. The CDR3 reads CASSLFLAVVAGELFF. CDR3 DNA: TGTGCCAGCAGCTTATTCCTAGCTGTTGTTGCCGGGGAGCTGTTTTTT.

This clone was detected once. The rearrangement joins TRBV4-3 to TRBJ2-3; tentative D call: TRBD1 (6 bases). Germline-derived CDR1 and CDR2 are LGHNA and YSLEER. V was trimmed by 4 bases and J by 0 bases, leaving 11 bases between them. The CDR3 is 15 residues long. The CDR3 DNA follows: TGCGCCAGCAGCCCAAACGGACAGAGCACAGATACGCAGTATTTT. This gives the protein CASSPNGQSTDTQYF.

This clone was seen repeatedly, ten times or more. The genes are TRBV28 and TRBJ1-5, with a tentative D call TRBD1 (6 bases). V shed 3 bases and J shed 5 bases, with 14 bases lying between them. The CDR3 contains 15 residues. CDR1 and CDR2 from the germline V gene are MDHEN and SYDVKM. Here the CDR3 DNA reads TGTGCCAGCAGTTTGACGGCAAGGGGGTATCAGCCCCAGCATTTT. Translation: CASSLTARGYQPQHF.

This clone was counted between two and nine times. V is TRBV28 and J is TRBJ2-1; no definite D call. Germline CDR1 reads MDHEN; CDR2 reads SYDVKM. V was trimmed by 6 bases and J by 10 bases, leaving 16 bases between them. There are 13 residues in the CDR3. The DNA of the CDR3 is TGTGCCAGCAGCTTCCCGATAGAGGCCGAGCAGTTCTTC. Translation gives CASSFPIEAEQFF.

The V and J genes are TRBV27 and TRBJ2-3; 12 bases map to TRBD1. The V gene's germline CDR1 is MNHEY and CDR2 SMNVEV (reference sequence). The V segment lost 6 bases and the J segment 3 bases; nucleotides outside the gene matches: 7. This CDR3 has 16 amino acids. CDR3 in amino acids: CASREPGQGATDTQYF. The CDR3 nucleotides read TGTGCCAGCAGAGAACCGGGACAGGGGGCAACAGATACGCAGTATTTT.

The chain joins TRBV5-6 to TRBJ2-1; D perhaps matches TRBD2 (6 bases). V lost 4 bases and J lost 8, with 16 bases in between. CDR1 is SGHDT and CDR2 is YYEEEE in the germline V gene. The CDR3 has 14 amino acids. The chain's CDR3 is CASSLGGDFYEQFF. In DNA, the CDR3 is TGTGCCAGCAGCCTGGGGGGAGACTTTTATGAGCAGTTCTTC.

The chain is built from TRBV20-1 and TRBJ2-5; D ambiguous. V lost 3 bases to trimming and J lost 1 base, with 3 bases between them. The length of the CDR3 is 11 residues. Germline values: CDR1 DFQATT, CDR2 SNEGSKA (reference sequence). Here the CDR3 reads CSASTQETQYF. The CDR3, as DNA: TGCAGTGCTAGCACCCAAGAGACCCAGTACTTC.

The chain is built from TRBV5-8 and TRBJ2-1; a weak D match, TRBD2 (6 bases). CDR1 is SGHTS and CDR2 is YDEGEE in the germline V gene. The CDR3 is 16 residues long. V was shortened by 4 bases and J by 8 bases, with 22 bases between the two germline ends. The CDR3, as DNA: TGTGCCAGCAGCGGCGGAGGGTTGGCAGGAGGGGATGAGCAGTTCTTC. Translating gives CASSGGGLAGGDEQFF.

The V gene is TRBV18, the J gene TRBJ2-7; D is undetermined. CDR3 length equals 12 residues. Per the germline V gene, CDR1 is KGHSH and CDR2 is LQKENI. Between the trimmed V and J ends, which lost 6 bases and 6 bases, there was a span of 12 bases. DNA for the CDR3: TGTGCCAGCTCCCCAAGGTCTGGCGAGCAGTACGTC. Translation gives CASSPRSGEQYV.